Below, 29 T cell receptor beta chains from the same sample are listed, as sequenced in a study of identifying expanded T cells in peripheral blood. This table comes from immunoSEQ multiplex PCR, and its TCRdb copy is limited to in-frame clones, with some not included. Of about 85,000 clones in the sample, 70% to 90% were seen once. Specimen: blood. The receptors stem from a person aged 18 to 69 in good health.

The rearrangement joins TRBV4-3 to TRBJ1-1; D is unclear. Deletions cut 2 bases from V and 3 bases from J, with 16 bases between. Germline V lookup: CDR1 LGHNA, CDR2 YSLEER. The CDR3 has 16 amino acids. As DNA, the CDR3 is TGCGCCAGCAGCCAACCCCCCGGGGTTTTAGACACTGAAGCTTTCTTT. Its protein is CASSQPPGVLDTEAFF.

V usage is TRBV19 and J usage is TRBJ2-3; the match to TRBD2 covers 9 bases. Looked up from germline, CDR1 is LNHDA and CDR2 is SQIVND (reference sequence). CDR3 length: 13 residues. V trimming: 9 bases; J trimming: 0 bases; junction bases outside the gene matches: 1. CDR3 sequence (DNA): TGTGCCAGCGGACTAGCGAGCACAGATACGCAGTATTTT. Translation gives CASGLASTDTQYF.

As DNA, the CDR3 is TGTGCCAGCAGCTCTGGACCCGGGACAGGGGGCAATTCACCCCTCCACTTT. It codes for CASSSGPGTGGNSPLHF. The chain uses TRBV5-4 and TRBJ1-6, with TRBD1 matching 12 bases. J was trimmed by 7 bases and V by 3 bases; bases with no gene match: 8. CDR3 length equals 17 residues. Germline V gene lookup returns CDR1 SGHNT and CDR2 YYREEE (reference sequence). Looking up the rest from reference TRBV5-4 and TRBJ1-6 gives the full variable domain: ETGVTQSPTHLIKTRGQQVTLRCSSQSGHNTVSWYQQALGQGPQFIFQYYREEENGRGNFPPRFSGLQFPNYSSELNVNALELDDSALYLCASSSGPGTGGNSPLHFGNGTRLTVT.

This chain links TRBV18 with TRBJ2-7; 7 bases align to TRBD1. This CDR3 has 14 amino acids. The V gene end was trimmed by 1 base and the J gene end by 3 bases; junction bases not matched to a gene: 3. Looked up from germline, CDR1 is KGHSH and CDR2 is LQKENI. The CDR3 coding sequence is TGTGCCAGCTCACCACAGGGGGCTTACTACGAGCAGTACTTC. It specifies CASSPQGAYYEQYF.

This sequence joins TRBV18 and TRBJ2-7; 7 positions agree with TRBD1. V lost 0 bases to trimming and J lost 5 bases; unmatched junction nucleotides: 10. CDR1 and CDR2 (germline): KGHSH, LQKENI. This CDR3 has 16 residues. This chain's CDR3 is CASSPPAGRGMNEQYF. The DNA for the CDR3 is TGTGCCAGCTCACCACCGGCTGGCAGGGGGATGAACGAGCAGTACTTC.

The chain links TRBV5-4 to TRBJ2-1; D may be TRBD1 (6 bases). The V end was cut by 2 bases, the J end by 4 bases, with 16 bases between. Germline assignment: CDR1 SGHNT and CDR2 YYREEE (reference sequence). The CDR3 loop spans 16 amino acids. CDR3 sequence (DNA): TGTGCCAGCAGCTTCCGACAGGTCCTCGAATACAATGAGCAGTTCTTC. It encodes CASSFRQVLEYNEQFF.

V is TRBV5-4 and J is TRBJ2-7, with a tentative D call TRBD1 (5 bases). Germline V gene sequence: CDR1 SGHNT, CDR2 YYREEE (reference sequence). The CDR3 is made up of 14 amino acids. V was cut by 4 bases and J by 0 bases, with 11 bases left in between. CDR3 sequence (DNA): TGTGCCAGCAGCCCTATTGACAGCTCCTACGAGCAGTACTTC. The encoded protein is CASSPIDSSYEQYF.

V usage is TRBV2 and J usage is TRBJ1-1, with TRBD1 matching 7 bases. Unmatched junction bases numbered 8, after V lost 7 bases and J lost 6 bases. The germline V gene encodes CDR1 SNHLY and CDR2 FYNNEI. The CDR3 totals 13 residues. CDR3: CASTLTGLAEAFF. The CDR3 DNA is TGTGCCAGCACCTTGACAGGGCTGGCTGAAGCTTTCTTT.

The chain combines TRBV6-1 with TRBJ2-5; TRBD1 or TRBD2 may be the D gene (6 bases each). The CDR3 extends over 13 amino acids. Trimming shortened V by 6 bases and J by 5 bases, and 13 bases separated the two germline ends. Germline values: CDR1 MNHNS, CDR2 SASEGT. The CDR3 DNA reads as TGTGCCAGCAGAATACAGGGAGGTGAGACCCAGTACTTC. Translating gives CASRIQGGETQYF.

The CDR3 sequence is CASSFSGQRDNEQFF. The CDR3 DNA reads TGTGCCAGCAGCTTTTCGGGACAGAGGGACAATGAGCAGTTCTTC. This chain connects TRBV7-2 to TRBJ2-1; 7 bases are a match to TRBD1. This CDR3 is built from 15 residues. Unmatched junction bases numbered 7, after V lost 3 bases and J lost 5 bases. Germline CDR1 and CDR2: SGHTA and FQGNSA. The entire variable domain, with the rest obtained from reference TRBV7-2 and TRBJ2-1, is as follows: GAGVSQSPSNKVTEKGKDVELRCDPISGHTALYWYRQSLGQGLEFLIYFQGNSAPDKSGLPSDRFSAERTGGSVSTLTIQRTQQEDSAVYLCASSFSGQRDNEQFFGPGTRLTVL.

This clone was recorded a few times. This chain joins TRBV6-6 and TRBJ1-2; TRBD1 matches at 8 bases. This CDR3 has 14 amino acids. Unmatched junction bases numbered 5, after V lost 5 bases and J lost 3 bases. Per the germline V gene, CDR1 is MNHNY and CDR2 is SVGAGI (reference sequence). The CDR3 DNA follows: TGTGCCAGCAGTGGACAGGGCGTGGACTATGGCTACACCTTC. Translation gives CASSGQGVDYGYTF.

The chain couples TRBV18 to TRBJ1-4; D uncertain. The CDR3 extends over 13 amino acids. The ends were cut back, 1 base at V and 8 bases at J, with 8 bases in the middle. Germline CDR1 reads KGHSH; CDR2 reads LQKENI. CDR3 in amino acids: CASSPLQREKLFF. DNA of the CDR3: TGTGCCAGCTCACCACTACAGAGGGAAAAACTGTTTTTT.

The V gene is TRBV5-1, the J gene TRBJ1-2; D gene ambiguous. This CDR3 comprises 14 residues. V was cut by 0 bases and J by 2 bases, with 8 bases left in between. Germline V gene data show CDR1 as SGHRS and CDR2 as YFSETQ. The CDR3 DNA is TGCGCCAGCAGCTTGGGATTTTTAAACTATGGCTACACCTTC. Translation: CASSLGFLNYGYTF.

V is TRBV7-2 and J is TRBJ2-5, with D possibly matching TRBD2 (5 bases). CDR1 and CDR2 from the germline V gene are SGHTA and FQGNSA. The CDR3 contains 14 residues. Trimming shortened V by 5 bases and J by 1 base, and 11 bases separated the two germline ends. The CDR3 coding sequence is TGTGCCAGCAGCCGTGACTATTCCCAAGAGACCCAGTACTTC. Its translation: CASSRDYSQETQYF. Together with reference TRBV7-2 and TRBJ2-5, the CDR3 gives the full variable domain: GAGVSQSPSNKVTEKGKDVELRCDPISGHTALYWYRQSLGQGLEFLIYFQGNSAPDKSGLPSDRFSAERTGGSVSTLTIQRTQQEDSAVYLCASSRDYSQETQYFGPGTRLLVL.

Worth noting for this clone: The sample carries other DNA sequences with the same CDR3. The V and J genes are TRBV30 and TRBJ2-5; TRBD1 might be the D (5 bases). The CDR3 sequence is 13 residues long. V was clipped by 4 bases and J by 2 bases, with 11 bases between them. Germline V gene sequence: CDR1 GTSNPN, CDR2 SVGIG (reference sequence). The CDR3 nucleotides are TGTGCCTGGACCCGTGACAGACAAGAGACCCAGTACTTC. Amino acids: CAWTRDRQETQYF.

The chain combines TRBV6-4 with TRBJ2-7, with a possible D match to TRBD2 (6 bases). This CDR3 spans 13 amino acids. Germline V lookup: CDR1 MRHNA, CDR2 SNTAGT. V was cut by 5 bases and J by 7 bases, with 15 bases left in between. The CDR3: CASSFGGSGEQYF. As DNA, the CDR3 is TGTGCCAGCAGTTTTGGGGGGTCGGGAGAGCAGTACTTC.

This clone was observed a single time. V usage is TRBV2 and J usage is TRBJ2-1; 13 bases line up with TRBD2. Germline CDR1 SNHLY, CDR2 FYNNEI. The CDR3 has 15 residues. V shed 6 bases and J 7 bases; nucleotides not matched to a gene: 6. The CDR3 loop is CASRKTSGGTNEQFF. The CDR3 DNA is TGTGCCAGCAGGAAGACTAGCGGGGGGACGAATGAGCAGTTCTTC.

The rearrangement joins TRBV4-2 to TRBJ1-4; 8 bases fit TRBD1. Germline loops: CDR1 LGHNA, CDR2 YNFKEQ. There are 16 residues in the CDR3. The V gene end was trimmed by 5 bases and the J gene end by 8 bases; junction bases not matched to a gene: 13. The CDR3 loop reads CASSISTGGPEEKLFF. CDR3 nucleotide sequence: TGTGCCAGCAGCATCTCCACAGGGGGGCCAGAAGAAAAACTGTTTTTT.

The rearrangement uses TRBV18 and TRBJ2-5; D uncertain. CDR1 and CDR2 from the germline V gene are KGHSH and LQKENI. Trimming removed 2 bases from V and 1 base from J, with 8 bases in between. The CDR3 is made up of 14 amino acids. The CDR3 reads CASSPTVTQETQYF. CDR3 DNA sequence: TGTGCCAGCTCACCAACGGTAACCCAAGAGACCCAGTACTTC. The entire variable domain, with the rest obtained from reference TRBV18 and TRBJ2-5, is as follows: NAGVMQNPRHLVRRRGQEARLRCSPMKGHSHVYWYRQLPEEGLKFMVYLQKENIIDESGMPKERFSAEFPKEGPSILRIQQVVRGDSAAYFCASSPTVTQETQYFGPGTRLLVL.

V gene TRBV19 combines with J gene TRBJ2-5, with D perhaps matching TRBD1 (8 bases). The CDR3 loop spans 12 amino acids. The germline V gene encodes CDR1 LNHDA and CDR2 SQIVND (reference sequence). V shed 5 bases and J shed 9 bases, with 13 bases lying between them. The CDR3 nucleotides are TGTGCCAGTAGTCGGACAGGGAGGGCCCAGTACTTC. The encoded protein is CASSRTGRAQYF.

This clone appeared once. The chain has TRBV9 and TRBJ2-1; 8 bases match TRBD2. V was clipped by 3 bases and J by 5 bases; unmatched bases: 10. CDR3 length equals 16 residues. Germline V lookup: CDR1 SGDLS, CDR2 YYNGEE. CDR3 coding DNA: TGTGCCAGCAGCGCTACGACTAGCGTGGGACACAATGAGCAGTTCTTC. This codes for CASSATTSVGHNEQFF.

V usage is TRBV7-2 and J usage is TRBJ2-3; 7 nucleotides line up with TRBD2. This CDR3 spans 14 amino acids. The V gene's germline CDR1 is SGHTA and CDR2 FQGNSA. J lost 4 bases, V lost 5 bases, and 6 bases had no gene match. The CDR3 DNA reads TGTGCCAGCAGCCGTCGACTAGCAGCAGATACGCAGTATTTT. It encodes CASSRRLAADTQYF.

The genes are TRBV11-3 and TRBJ2-5, with D tentatively TRBD1 (6 bases). CDR1 and CDR2 (germline): SGHNT, YENEEA. The CDR3 is 13 amino acids. V dropped 5 bases and J dropped 7 bases, with 14 bases sitting between them. The CDR3 protein is CASSPTGSGTQYF. DNA for the CDR3: TGTGCCAGCAGCCCGACAGGTTCGGGGACCCAGTACTTC.

The rearrangement uses TRBV9 and TRBJ2-7; 8 nucleotides align to TRBD1. Germline CDR1 reads SGDLS; CDR2 reads YYNGEE. This CDR3 is 14 amino acids long. The J segment lost 6 bases and the V segment lost 3 bases, leaving 8 bases of the junction unmatched. The CDR3 nucleotides are TGTGCCAGCAGCGCTAATACCGGGACAGGCGAGCAGTACTTC. This sequence encodes CASSANTGTGEQYF.

The chain has TRBV7-7 and TRBJ2-7; 8 positions agree with TRBD2. The V gene end was trimmed by 4 bases and the J gene end by 3 bases; junction bases not matched to a gene: 8. The CDR3 contains 15 residues. Germline V CDR1 and CDR2: SSHAT, FNYEAQ (reference sequence). The CDR3: CASSYLAGGFYEQYF. DNA of the CDR3: TGTGCCAGCAGCTATTTGGCGGGAGGATTCTACGAGCAGTACTTC. Filled out from reference TRBV7-7 and TRBJ2-7, the complete variable domain reads GAGVSQSPRYKVTKRGQDVTLRCDPISSHATLYWYQQALGQGPEFLTYFNYEAQPDKSGLPSDRFSAERPEGSISTLTIQRTEQRDSAMYRCASSYLAGGFYEQYFGPGTRLTVT.

The V call is TRBV4-2, the J call TRBJ1-6; D gene unclear. V lost 4 bases and J lost 9, with 16 bases in between. The CDR3 has 15 amino acids. From germline, CDR1 is LGHNA and CDR2 YNFKEQ. The CDR3, as DNA: TGTGCCAGCAGCCTCACCGAGGAGTTTCGTTCACCCCTCCACTTT. Translating gives CASSLTEEFRSPLHF.

The V call is TRBV7-9, the J call TRBJ1-2, with no clear D. The germline V and J ends were trimmed by 1 base and 5 bases, with 11 bases remaining between them. This CDR3 has 14 residues. In germline, CDR1 is SEHNR, CDR2 FQNEAQ (reference sequence). This CDR3 is CASSLGSGEYGYTF. For the CDR3, the DNA is TGTGCCAGCAGCTTAGGGTCCGGGGAATATGGCTACACCTTC. Supplemented by reference TRBV7-9 and TRBJ1-2, the full variable domain reads DTGVSQNPRHKITKRGQNVTFRCDPISEHNRLYWYRQTLGQGPEFLTYFQNEAQLEKSRLLSDRFSAERPKGSFSTLEIQRTEQGDSAMYLCASSLGSGEYGYTFGSGTRLTVV.

The chain recombines TRBV27 with TRBJ2-3; a weak D match, TRBD2 (7 bases). With 3 bases removed from V and 4 bases from J, the gap between germline ends came to 11 bases. Germline V CDR1 and CDR2: MNHEY, SMNVEV (reference sequence). This CDR3 has 14 amino acids. CDR3 sequence (DNA): TGTGCCAGCAGTTTTGCGGGGGCCCCAGATACGCAGTATTTT. Its translation is CASSFAGAPDTQYF.

V usage is TRBV4-3 and J usage is TRBJ1-4; 7 bases are shared with TRBD1. Trimming removed 4 bases from V and 14 bases from J; junction bases left unmatched: 10. From germline, CDR1 is LGHNA and CDR2 YSLEER. The CDR3 has 13 residues. The CDR3 coding sequence is TGCGCCAGCAGCCCGGATTTGACAGGGAACCTGTTTTTT. It is translated as CASSPDLTGNLFF.